This entry is about one T cell receptor beta chain. Its specificity is unknown. The donors, healthy adults who were HIV-negative, had experienced no recent acute infections or vaccinations. The CDR3 consists of 16 residues. J was trimmed by 5 bases and V by 2 bases; bases with no gene match: 8. Germline V lookup: CDR1 KGHSY, CDR2 FQNENV. This sample is part of a study of shared clonotypes between healthy human individuals. Broader study findings: Generally, naive subsets came out with larger estimated richness than memory subsets.

Per the original methods: Junction-only immunoSEQ sequences carried no quality scores, so filtering differed. Assay: immunoSEQ multiplex PCR; the TCRdb copy retains only in-frame clones and omits some. The V and J calls and the clone size are those of that table, but D and trimming were determined from the DNA. Of roughly 1 million clones detected, 65% to 75% appear once; the ten largest clones hold roughly 1.5%. The sample was memory CD4+ T cells sorted from blood. Subset indicated: CD45RA-negative fraction. This TCR was recovered from a man aged 18 to 29 in good health. This sequence joins TRBV16 and TRBJ2-5; 10 nucleotides align to TRBD2. CDR3 nucleotide sequence: TGTGCCAGCAGCCAAACTAGCGGGATACGAGGCGAGACCCAGTACTTC. It specifies CASSQTSGIRGETQYF.